These T cell receptor beta chains were read from a single sample in a study of OX40 agonist ivuxolimab in advanced cancers. Method: immunoSEQ multiplex PCR; TCRdb's copy keeps in-frame clones and lacks some. Here the sample spans about 77,000 clones, about nine tenths being singletons. Sequenced here: CD4+ or CD8+ T cells sorted from blood, sampled in a trial of the OX40 agonist ivuxolimab. The receptors were sampled from an adult with an advanced solid tumor such as melanoma, head and neck, liver or kidney cancer. Each CDR3 is given with its conserved first and last residue. The D gene is left open where the match is weak. Expanded clones get a size class; other rows say once, few or many, or leave the size out.

TRBV6-5	14	-	-	TRBJ1-4	TGTGCCAGCAGTTACAGGGTGACTAATGAAAAACTGTTTTTT	CASSYRVTNEKLFF
TRBV6-1	13	-	-	TRBJ1-1	TGTGCCAGCAGTGAACATTCGAACACTGAAGCTTTCTTT	CASSEHSNTEAFF
TRBV5-1	17	TRBD1	-	TRBJ2-2	TGCGCCAGCAGCTTCCCGGGACAGGGTCTTCGGCCCGGGGAGCTGTTTTTT	CASSFPGQGLRPGELFF
TRBV13	14	-	-	TRBJ2-7	TGTGCCAGCAGCTTAGGGACAGTTTCCTACGAGCAGTACTTC	CASSLGTVSYEQYF
TRBV30	13	-	few	TRBJ1-2	TGTGCCGGAACGGGACTTAGGGCCCATGGCTACACCTTC	CAGTGLRAHGYTF
TRBV27	14	-	-	TRBJ2-6	TGTGCCAGCAGTCGCGTTGCTGGGGCCAACGTCCTGACTTTC	CASSRVAGANVLTF
TRBV5-1	15	-	-	TRBJ2-1	TGCGCCAGCAGCTTGGGGAGGACGACATACAATGAGCAGTTCTTC	CASSLGRTTYNEQFF
TRBV27	13	-	-	TRBJ2-7	TGTGCCAGCAGTTTATTACAGGGTTACGAGCAGTACTTC	CASSLLQGYEQYF
TRBV4-1	12	-	-	TRBJ1-2	TGCGCCAGCAGCCTCAGAGGGGTCGGCTACACCTTC	CASSLRGVGYTF
TRBV7-3	13	TRBD1	-	TRBJ1-1	TGTGCCAGCAGCCCAAATCCGGGACAGGAAGCTTTCTTT	CASSPNPGQEAFF
TRBV28	15	-	once	TRBJ2-7	TGTGCCAGCACCCTCATTCGTGCCCCTCGCGACGAGCAGTACTTC	CASTLIRAPRDEQYF
TRBV23-1	13	-	-	TRBJ2-3	TGCGCCAGCAGGAGGGACTTCACAGATACGCAGTATTTT	CASRRDFTDTQYF
TRBV5-8	15	TRBD1	-	TRBJ2-5	TGTGCCAGCAGGCTAAACAGGGGGTACCAAGAGACCCAGTACTTC	CASRLNRGYQETQYF
TRBV14	20	TRBD1	-	TRBJ2-7	TGTGCCAGCAGCAAGACCTGGGACAGCCGCTTCGGTGGGATCGCCTACGAGCAGTACTTC	CASSKTWDSRFGGIAYEQYF
TRBV15	17	TRBD2	few	TRBJ2-5	TGTGCCACCAGCAGAGGGGGAGGGGCCTCGGGTTGGGAGACCCAGTACTTC	CATSRGGGASGWETQYF
TRBV5-6	15	-	-	TRBJ1-5	TGTGCCAGCAGCTTGCGGGTGGTGAGCAATCAGCCCCAGCATTTT	CASSLRVVSNQPQHF
TRBV19	14	-	-	TRBJ2-3	TGTGCCAGTATGCGGGGAGGAGACACAGATACGCAGTATTTT	CASMRGGDTDTQYF
TRBV2	16	-	-	TRBJ1-3	TGTGCCAGCAGTCCCCTTTGGGGCAGCTCTGGAAACACCATATATTTT	CASSPLWGSSGNTIYF
TRBV27	18	TRBD2	-	TRBJ2-3	TGTGCCAGCACCACGGGGTCGCTAGCGGGGGGGGGCACAGATACGCAGTATTTT	CASTTGSLAGGGTDTQYF
TRBV10-3	15	-	-	TRBJ2-5	TGTGCCATCTCCCCCGGGGCTCCTCAGGAGGAGACCCAGTACTTC	CAISPGAPQEETQYF
TRBV18	14	-	-	TRBJ1-1	TGTGCCAGCTCACCGGCTACCGGGAACACTGAAGCTTTCTTT	CASSPATGNTEAFF
TRBV30	15	TRBD1	-	TRBJ2-7	TGTGCCTGGAGCCCATTAAGGACAGGACGCTACGAGCAGTACTTC	CAWSPLRTGRYEQYF
TRBV7-2	14	TRBD1	-	TRBJ2-7	TGTGCCAGCACTGACAGGGGGAGTACCTACGAGCAGTACTTC	CASTDRGSTYEQYF
TRBV20-1	11	-	-	TRBJ2-1	TGCAGTGCTAGAGACCGGGACTCCCAATTCTTC	CSARDRDSQFF
TRBV30	13	-	-	TRBJ1-2	TGTGCCTGGAGTTCAGGATCGACTACGGGCTACACCTTC	CAWSSGSTTGYTF
TRBV2	14	TRBD1	-	TRBJ1-5	TGTGCCAGCAGTGAGCTACAGGGGAATCAGCCCCAGCATTTT	CASSELQGNQPQHF
TRBV15	17	-	-	TRBJ1-5	TGTGCCACCAGCAGAGATCTTTTTCGAGGACTTAATCAGCCCCAGCATTTT	CATSRDLFRGLNQPQHF
TRBV27	16	TRBD1	-	TRBJ2-7	TGTGCCAGCAGTTTATCGTCGACAGGGGTAGCCTACGAGCAGTACTTC	CASSLSSTGVAYEQYF
TRBV5-1	15	TRBD2	-	TRBJ2-5	TGCGCCAGCACACCACTAGCGGGGGGACAAGAGACCCAGTACTTC	CASTPLAGGQETQYF
TRBV5-6	15	TRBD2	-	TRBJ2-4	TGTGCCAGCTCCCCGACTAGCGGGAGAGTGGGCATTCAGTACTTC	CASSPTSGRVGIQYF
TRBV28	13	-	-	TRBJ2-3	TGTGCCAGCCGTGAGCCTCGCACAGATACGCAGTATTTT	CASREPRTDTQYF
TRBV5-1	16	TRBD2	-	TRBJ2-7	TGCGCCAGCAACAAATTTAGCGGGGGAAGCCTCTACGAGCAGTACTTC	CASNKFSGGSLYEQYF
TRBV10-3	15	-	-	TRBJ1-1	TGTGCCATCAGTGTGGGTGCAGGGATGAACACTGAAGCTTTCTTT	CAISVGAGMNTEAFF
TRBV5-1	13	-	few	TRBJ1-1	TGCGCCAGCAGCTTGAACGGAGAGACTGAAGCTTTCTTT	CASSLNGETEAFF
TRBV6-6	13	-	-	TRBJ1-1	TGTGCCAGCAGTTACCGGACAAACACTGAAGCTTTCTTT	CASSYRTNTEAFF
TRBV11-2	12	-	-	TRBJ1-3	TGTGCCAGCAGCTTACAGGGAAAAGCCATATATTTT	CASSLQGKAIYF
TRBV5-6	16	TRBD2	-	TRBJ2-5	TGTGCCAGCAGCTTGCTAGCGGGGGGGCGGCAAGAGACCCAGTACTTC	CASSLLAGGRQETQYF
TRBV30	12	-	-	TRBJ1-2	TGTGCCTGGGTGTCTGTCGGGGGTGGCTACACCTTC	CAWVSVGGGYTF
TRBV19	14	-	-	TRBJ1-3	TGTGCCAGTAGTATCGGGACAACTGGAAACACCATATATTTT	CASSIGTTGNTIYF
TRBV7-9	11	TRBD1	-	TRBJ2-3	TGTGCCGGGACAGAAGCAGATACGCAGTATTTT	CAGTEADTQYF
TRBV19	14	-	-	TRBJ2-7	TGTGCCAGTAGTATCGCAGGAGCAAACTACGAGCAGTACTTC	CASSIAGANYEQYF
TRBV27	14	-	-	TRBJ2-2	TGTGCCAGCAGGCTTCTCCTGAGCACCGGGGAGCTGTTTTTT	CASRLLLSTGELFF
TRBV7-2	16	TRBD2	-	TRBJ2-2	TGTGCCAGCAGTGGGACTAGCGGGAGGTATACCGGGGAGCTGTTTTTT	CASSGTSGRYTGELFF
TRBV2	13	TRBD1	-	TRBJ1-1	TGTGCCAGCCGGGACAGGGGGTACACTGAAGCTTTCTTT	CASRDRGYTEAFF
TRBV29-1	14	-	-	TRBJ2-7	TGCAGCGTTGAAGATTGGGGACTTCCAAACGAGCAGTACTTC	CSVEDWGLPNEQYF
TRBV11-2	16	TRBD1	-	TRBJ2-5	TGTGCCAGCAGCTTAGGCAACAGGGGCGACTCGGAGACCCAGTACTTC	CASSLGNRGDSETQYF
TRBV7-6	17	-	-	TRBJ1-1	TGTGCCAGCAGCCGCCTTAGGGGGGCCCCGGAAAACACTGAAGCTTTCTTT	CASSRLRGAPENTEAFF
TRBV29-1	12	-	few	TRBJ2-1	TGCAGCGTAGGTCAAATGAGGGGTGAGCAGTTCTTC	CSVGQMRGEQFF
TRBV6-4	12	-	-	TRBJ1-5	TGTGCCAGCAAACCATCTCACGAGCCCCAGCATTTT	CASKPSHEPQHF
TRBV11-2	13	-	-	TRBJ2-5	TGTGCCAGCAGCTTACAGGGCCCAGGGGCCCAGTACTTC	CASSLQGPGAQYF
TRBV14	11	-	-	TRBJ2-2	TGTGCCAGCAGCCAGTCCGGGGAGCTGTTTTTT	CASSQSGELFF